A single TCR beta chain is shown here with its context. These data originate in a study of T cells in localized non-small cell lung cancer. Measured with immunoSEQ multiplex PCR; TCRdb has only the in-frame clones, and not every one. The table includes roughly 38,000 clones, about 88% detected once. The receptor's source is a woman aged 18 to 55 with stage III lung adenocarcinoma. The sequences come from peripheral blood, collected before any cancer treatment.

The CDR3 bases are TGTGCCAGCAGCTTGTTCAGCGGGGGAACTAGCACAGATACGCAGTATTTT. Encoded protein: CASSLFSGGTSTDTQYF. This chain links TRBV5-4 with TRBJ2-3; 8 positions match TRBD2. The V gene end was trimmed by 1 base and the J gene end by 0 bases; junction bases not matched to a gene: 7. This CDR3 spans 17 amino acids. Germline V gene sequence: CDR1 SGHNT, CDR2 YYREEE (reference sequence).